These 17 T cell receptor beta chains originate from one sample sequenced in a study of shared clonotypes between healthy human individuals. Only in-frame clones appear in the TCRdb table, and some are missing; sequencing was by immunoSEQ multiplex PCR. The sample lists about 1 million clones; around 74% were seen once. Sequences were obtained from memory CD4+ T cells sorted from blood. The subset is: CD45RA-negative fraction. These receptors all come from a young man in good health.

The rearrangement joins TRBV6-5 to TRBJ2-2; weak D call: TRBD1 (6 bases). CDR3 length: 15 amino acids. Trimming stripped 5 bases from V and 5 bases from J, with 15 bases between. Germline V gene lookup returns CDR1 MNHEY and CDR2 SVGAGI. In nucleotides, the CDR3 is TGTGCCAGCAGTCGCCGGGACACTTTAACCGGGGAGCTGTTTTTT. This encodes CASSRRDTLTGELFF.

This clone came up once. This rearrangement joins TRBV5-4 to TRBJ1-6; possible D gene TRBD1, 6 bases. Looked up from germline, CDR1 is SGHNT and CDR2 is YYREEE (reference sequence). V was shortened by 3 bases and J by 10 bases, with 17 bases between the two germline ends. This CDR3 has 15 amino acids. CDR3: CASSSRQAGVSPLHF. CDR3 nucleotide sequence: TGTGCCAGCAGCTCCAGACAGGCTGGGGTCTCACCCCTCCACTTT.

The V gene is TRBV5-6, the J gene TRBJ2-5; 9 bases align to TRBD1. Germline lookup yields CDR1 SGHDT and CDR2 YYEEEE. The CDR3 consists of 14 residues. V lost 5 bases to trimming and J lost 4 bases; unmatched junction nucleotides: 6. The CDR3 nucleotides read TGTGCCAGCAGATATACAGGGGGCCTAGAGACCCAGTACTTC. Its translation: CASRYTGGLETQYF. The variable domain in full, completed from reference TRBV5-6 and TRBJ2-5, reads DAGVTQSPTHLIKTRGQQVTLRCSPKSGHDTVSWYQQALGQGPQFIFQYYEEEERQRGNFPDRFSGHQFPNYSSELNVNALLLGDSALYLCASRYTGGLETQYFGPGTRLLVL.

This rearrangement joins TRBV7-2 to TRBJ1-3; D remains unclear. CDR1 and CDR2 (germline): SGHTA, FQGNSA. The CDR3 runs to 13 residues. The V gene lost 3 bases and the J gene lost 8 bases, with 11 bases spanning the gap. CDR3 region: CASSFLAWDTIYF. In DNA form, the CDR3 reads TGTGCCAGCAGCTTTTTGGCTTGGGACACCATATATTTT.

The chain uses TRBV6-5 and TRBJ1-1; tentative D call: TRBD1 (5 bases). Germline CDR1 and CDR2: MNHEY and SVGAGI. The CDR3 is made up of 15 amino acids. V shed 2 bases and J shed 5 bases, with 15 bases lying between them. The CDR3 DNA reads as TGTGCCAGCAGTTACGGGTCAGGGAGACGGACTGAAGCTTTCTTT. Its translation is CASSYGSGRRTEAFF.

Regarding this clone: This CDR3 is also generated by other DNA sequences in the sample. This sequence joins TRBV7-2 and TRBJ1-6, with D perhaps TRBD1 (6 bases). The CDR3 contains 15 residues. V shed 1 base and J shed 7 bases, with 11 bases lying between them. Germline CDR1 and CDR2: SGHTA and FQGNSA. As DNA, the CDR3 is TGTGCCAGCAGCTTAGAGGGACAAGTCAATTCACCCCTCCACTTT. Its protein product is CASSLEGQVNSPLHF.

V is TRBV9 and J is TRBJ2-3; no clear D gene. The V and J ends lost 1 base and 6 bases respectively, with 12 bases between them. Per the germline V gene, CDR1 is SGDLS and CDR2 is YYNGEE. The length of the CDR3 is 14 residues. CDR3 DNA sequence: TGTGCCAGCAGCGTAAGCCCAAAAGGGGATACGCAGTATTTT. Translating it yields CASSVSPKGDTQYF.

The chain uses TRBV7-2 and TRBJ2-7; D not resolved. The V and J ends lost 4 bases and 6 bases respectively, with 16 bases between them. Per germline, CDR1 SGHTA and CDR2 FQGNSA. The CDR3 loop spans 14 amino acids. The CDR3 region is CASSSTGRVGEQYF. CDR3 bases: TGTGCCAGCAGCTCGACCGGGCGAGTGGGCGAGCAGTACTTC.

The CDR3 region is CASSWMSGATGNTIYF. For the CDR3, the DNA is TGTGCCAGTAGTTGGATGTCGGGGGCGACGGGAAACACCATATATTTT. J is TRBJ1-3 and V is TRBV19, with a weak D call TRBD1 (6 bases). The germline gives CDR1 LNHDA, CDR2 SQIVND (reference sequence). Trimming left V 5 bases short and J 4 bases short, with 18 bases between. The CDR3 spans 16 residues.

The chain combines TRBV9 with TRBJ1-1; D might be TRBD1 (5 bases). V was pared by 4 bases and J by 5 bases, with 18 bases between. CDR3 length equals 15 residues. Germline-derived CDR1 and CDR2 are SGDLS and YYNGEE. This CDR3 reads CASSPGRVLRTEAFF. CDR3 nucleotides: TGTGCCAGCAGCCCCGGCAGGGTCCTTCGGACTGAAGCTTTCTTT.

The CDR3 nucleotides read TGTGCCAGCAGCACACAGGGGGCTCTAGGGGAGCTGTTTTTT. This translates into CASSTQGALGELFF. The V gene is TRBV5-4, the J gene TRBJ2-2; 9 bases align to TRBD1. Germline V gene lookup returns CDR1 SGHNT and CDR2 YYREEE (reference sequence). The CDR3 contains 14 residues. J was trimmed by 8 bases and V by 4 bases; bases with no gene match: 6.

This chain joins TRBV6-6 and TRBJ1-6; TRBD1 matches at 9 bases. CDR3 length equals 15 residues. After removal of 4 bases from V and 9 bases from J, the junction contained 7 bases not matched to a gene. Germline loops: CDR1 MNHNY, CDR2 SVGAGI (reference sequence). The CDR3 loop reads CASSSGQGTTSPLHF. The DNA of the CDR3 is TGTGCCAGCAGTTCGGGACAGGGAACGACTTCACCCCTCCACTTT.

The rearrangement links TRBV18 to TRBJ2-7; D gene ambiguous. The CDR3 spans 15 residues. V was clipped by 6 bases and J by 4 bases, with 19 bases between them. CDR1 is KGHSH, CDR2 LQKENI, per germline. The CDR3 here is CASSRQNGPSYEQYF. The CDR3 DNA follows: TGTGCCAGCTCCCGCCAAAACGGGCCATCTTACGAGCAGTACTTC.

This chain links TRBV23-1 with TRBJ1-5, with D unresolved. TRBV23-1 falls under the ORF class, with uncertain function. The CDR3 extends over 18 amino acids. V lost 0 bases to trimming and J lost 4 bases, with 19 bases between them. The CDR3 here is CASSQSVGVPTPNQPQHF. The CDR3, as DNA: TGCGCCAGCAGTCAATCAGTCGGAGTACCAACCCCTAATCAGCCCCAGCATTTT.

This clone has a single count. The chain is built from TRBV30 and TRBJ2-1, with 7 bases identical to TRBD2. V trimming: 5 bases; J trimming: 9 bases; junction bases outside the gene matches: 16. This CDR3 region has 15 residues. Germline CDR1 and CDR2: GTSNPN and SVGIG (reference sequence). The CDR3 loop is CAWAPGGGPLGEQFF. CDR3 nucleotides: TGTGCCTGGGCTCCGGGGGGAGGCCCTCTCGGTGAGCAGTTCTTC.

The chain is built from TRBV19 and TRBJ1-2; maybe TRBD1 (6 bases). Looked up from germline, CDR1 is LNHDA and CDR2 is SQIVND (reference sequence). Trimming removed 0 bases from V and 2 bases from J, with 10 bases in between. The CDR3 loop spans 15 amino acids. The CDR3 region has the DNA TGTGCCAGTAGTATAGATACAGGGAAAAACTATGGCTACACCTTC. Its protein is CASSIDTGKNYGYTF.

The chain joins TRBV11-2 to TRBJ2-7; D gene ambiguous. The CDR3 consists of 15 residues. Germline V gene sequence: CDR1 SGHAT, CDR2 FQNNGV. V shed 2 bases and J shed 5 bases, with 16 bases lying between them. CDR3 DNA: TGTGCCAGCAGCTTAATCGAGGCTCTTGTACACGAGCAGTACTTC. Translating gives CASSLIEALVHEQYF.